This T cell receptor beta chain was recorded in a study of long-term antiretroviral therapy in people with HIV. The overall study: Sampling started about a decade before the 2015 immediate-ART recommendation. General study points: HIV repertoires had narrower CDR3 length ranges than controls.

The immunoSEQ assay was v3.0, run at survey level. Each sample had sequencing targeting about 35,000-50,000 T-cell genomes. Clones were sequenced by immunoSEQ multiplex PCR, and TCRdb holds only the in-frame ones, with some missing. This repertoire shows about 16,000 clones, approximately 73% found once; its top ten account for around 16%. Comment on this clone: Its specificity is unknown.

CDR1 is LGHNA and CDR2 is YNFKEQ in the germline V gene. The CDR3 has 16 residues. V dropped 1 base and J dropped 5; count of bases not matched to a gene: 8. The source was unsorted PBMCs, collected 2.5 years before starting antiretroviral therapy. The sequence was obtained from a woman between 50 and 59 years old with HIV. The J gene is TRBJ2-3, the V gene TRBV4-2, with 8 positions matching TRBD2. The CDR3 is CASSQVLRGAGDTQYF. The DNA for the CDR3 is TGTGCCAGCAGCCAAGTCCTGCGGGGGGCCGGAGATACGCAGTATTTT.